This T cell receptor (beta chain) originates from a study of T cells in Graves' hyperthyroidism and ophthalmopathy. This CDR3 is 15 amino acids long. Looked up from germline, CDR1 is MGHRA and CDR2 is YSYEKL. V dropped 1 base and J dropped 7; count of bases not matched to a gene: 6. Patients were aged 18 to 65, had disease duration under 2 months, and had newly diagnosed hyperthyroidism. RNA transcripts gave rise to amplified TCR beta CDR3 regions. Researchers ran a first-round RT-PCR on the TCR CDR3 using the HTBI primer set. Each CDR3 protein gets one entry after TCRdb re-called the multiplex PCR reads with MiXCR. Here the sample spans 450,000 to 650,000 distinct CDR3 sequences, about a fifth being singletons. On this clonotype itself: Its target is not known.

General observations from the study: A 13 V-J signature model discriminated ophthalmopathy versus stable hyperthyroidism. Researchers found most expanded thyroid clonotypes above 0.001 in blood as well. For ophthalmopathy, model prediction preceded onset by a median around 7 months.

The sample consisted of blood. The chain joins TRBV4-1 to TRBJ1-2; 10 bases are shared with TRBD1. The source of this sequence is a man younger than 35 with Graves' hyperthyroidism. DNA of the CDR3: TGCGCCAGCAGCCAAGTGGGGCGGGACAGGGGTGGCTACACCTTC. It encodes CASSQVGRDRGGYTF.